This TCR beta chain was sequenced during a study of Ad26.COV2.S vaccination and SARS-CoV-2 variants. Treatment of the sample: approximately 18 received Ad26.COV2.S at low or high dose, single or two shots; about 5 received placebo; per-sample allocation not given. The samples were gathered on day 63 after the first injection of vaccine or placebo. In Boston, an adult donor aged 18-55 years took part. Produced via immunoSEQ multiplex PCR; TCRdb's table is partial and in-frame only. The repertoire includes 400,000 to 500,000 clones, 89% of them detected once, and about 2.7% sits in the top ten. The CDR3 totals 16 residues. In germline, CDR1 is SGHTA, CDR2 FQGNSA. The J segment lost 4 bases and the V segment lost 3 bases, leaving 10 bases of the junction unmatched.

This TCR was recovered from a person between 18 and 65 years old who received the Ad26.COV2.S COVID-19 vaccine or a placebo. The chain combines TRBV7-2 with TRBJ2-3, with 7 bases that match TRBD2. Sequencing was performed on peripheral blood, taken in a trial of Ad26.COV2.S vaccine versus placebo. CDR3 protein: CASSLRRDYSADTQYF. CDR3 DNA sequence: TGTGCCAGCAGCTTGCGACGGGACTATAGCGCAGATACGCAGTATTTT.